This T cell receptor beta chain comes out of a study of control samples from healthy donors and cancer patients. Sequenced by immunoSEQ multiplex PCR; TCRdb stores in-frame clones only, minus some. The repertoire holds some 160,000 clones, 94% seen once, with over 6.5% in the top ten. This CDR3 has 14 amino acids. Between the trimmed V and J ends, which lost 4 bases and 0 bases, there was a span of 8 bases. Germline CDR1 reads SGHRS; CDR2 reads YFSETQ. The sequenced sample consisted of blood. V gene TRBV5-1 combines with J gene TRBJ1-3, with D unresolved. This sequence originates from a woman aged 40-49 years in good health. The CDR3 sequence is CASSATVSGNTIYF. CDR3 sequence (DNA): TGCGCCAGCAGCGCGACGGTCTCTGGAAACACCATATATTTT.